These 7 T cell receptor beta chains came from one sample sequenced in a study of T cell responses to AZD1222 COVID-19 vaccine. Libraries were prepared by immunoSEQ multiplex PCR; TCRdb keeps only in-frame clonotypes and omits some of them. The table has under 95,000 clones, roughly 90% seen once. The starting material was peripheral blood, obtained 28 days after the second AZD1222 dose. The receptors here all came from an adult who received the AZD1222 COVID-19 vaccine.

Only one count was recorded for this clone. This sequence joins TRBV6-4 and TRBJ2-1; TRBD1 aligns across 7 bases. Trimming removed 2 bases from V and 9 bases from J; junction bases left unmatched: 7. The germline CDR1 and CDR2 sequences are MRHNA and SNTAGT. The CDR3 totals 14 residues. CDR3 nucleotides: TGTGCCAGCAGTGACCGCACAGGGGCTGGTGAGCAGTTCTTC. This sequence encodes CASSDRTGAGEQFF.

CDR3 residues: CASSWRTEQYF. As DNA, the CDR3 is TGTGCCAGCAGTTGGCGGACGGAGCAGTACTTC. The V and J genes are TRBV12-3 or TRBV12-4 and TRBJ2-7; no definite D call. This CDR3 comprises 11 residues. V was cut by 4 bases and J by 7 bases, with 8 bases left in between.

The chain is built from TRBV5-4 and TRBJ2-5; D possibly corresponds to TRBD1 (6 bases). CDR3 length: 13 amino acids. V was cut by 6 bases and J by 0 bases, with 9 bases left in between. CDR1 SGHNT and CDR2 YYREEE come from the germline V gene (reference sequence). The CDR3: CASIDRYQETQYF. In DNA, the CDR3 is TGTGCCAGCATCGACAGGTACCAAGAGACCCAGTACTTC. The full variable domain, rest sourced from reference TRBV5-4 and TRBJ2-5, is ETGVTQSPTHLIKTRGQQVTLRCSSQSGHNTVSWYQQALGQGPQFIFQYYREEENGRGNFPPRFSGLQFPNYSSELNVNALELDDSALYLCASIDRYQETQYFGPGTRLLVL.

The chain uses TRBV7-6 and TRBJ2-1; tentatively, D is TRBD2 (6 bases). Trimming cost V 4 bases and J 0 bases, with 10 bases left between them. This CDR3 has 15 residues. Germline-derived CDR1 and CDR2 are SGHVS and FNYEAQ. The CDR3 protein is CASSSLAVSYNEQFF. The DNA of the CDR3 is TGTGCCAGCAGCTCCTTAGCGGTCTCCTACAATGAGCAGTTCTTC.

The chain has TRBV10-2 and TRBJ1-5; D unclear. Germline CDR1 is WSHSY and CDR2 is SAAADI. The CDR3 totals 14 residues. Trimming shortened V by 1 base and J by 8 bases, and 12 bases separated the two germline ends. CDR3 sequence: CASSEFLDVKPQHF. The CDR3 nucleotides are TGCGCCAGCAGTGAGTTTCTAGACGTTAAGCCCCAGCATTTT.

The chain carries TRBV19 and TRBJ2-4; maybe TRBD1 (6 bases). Germline loops: CDR1 LNHDA, CDR2 SQIVND (reference sequence). Deletions cut 3 bases from V and 1 base from J, with 10 bases between. The CDR3 contains 15 residues. The CDR3 nucleotides are TGTGCCAGTAGTATCTCAGGGGTTGCCAAAAACATTCAGTACTTC. This encodes CASSISGVAKNIQYF.

To note about this clone: The germline gene is not matched at one end of the junction; a read error may be the cause. Other nucleotide sequences from this sample produce the same CDR3. The V and J genes are TRBV5-5 and TRBJ1-4; D not resolved. CDR3 length: 16 residues. Germline V CDR1 and CDR2: SGHKS, YYEKEE (reference sequence). The CDR3 coding sequence is TGTGCCAGCAGCCGAGGTACGGGAACAACTAATGAAAAATTGTTTTTT. Its translation is CASSRGTGTTNEKLFF.